Below, one T cell receptor (beta chain) is given with its context. This specimen belongs to a study of blood T cell repertoires in COVID-19. The CDR3 runs 13 residues. Germline values: CDR1 MGHRA, CDR2 YSYEKL. Trimming removed 1 base from V and 0 bases from J, with 3 bases in between. Libraries were prepared by immunoSEQ multiplex PCR; TCRdb keeps only in-frame clonotypes and omits some of them. The sample includes 180,000 or so clones, roughly nine tenths of them seen just once. The sequence was obtained from a woman in her twenties or thirties with active or convalescent COVID-19. Sequenced sample: peripheral blood. The chain has TRBV4-1 and TRBJ1-1; D gene ambiguous. CDR3 coding DNA: TGCGCCAGCAGCCAAGCTATGAACACTGAAGCTTTCTTT. Translated, it gives CASSQAMNTEAFF.